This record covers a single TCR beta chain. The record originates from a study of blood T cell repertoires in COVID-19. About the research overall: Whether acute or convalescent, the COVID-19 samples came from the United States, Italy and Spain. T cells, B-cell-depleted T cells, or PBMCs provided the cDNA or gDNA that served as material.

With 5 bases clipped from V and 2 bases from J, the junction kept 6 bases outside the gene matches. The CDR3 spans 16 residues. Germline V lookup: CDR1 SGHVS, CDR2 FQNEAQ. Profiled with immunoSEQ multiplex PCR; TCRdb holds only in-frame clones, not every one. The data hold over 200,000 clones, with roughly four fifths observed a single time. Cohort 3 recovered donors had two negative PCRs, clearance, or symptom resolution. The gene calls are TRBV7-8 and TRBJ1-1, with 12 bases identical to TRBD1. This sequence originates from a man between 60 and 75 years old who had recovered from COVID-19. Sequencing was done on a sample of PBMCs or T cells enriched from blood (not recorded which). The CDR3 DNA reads TGTGCCAGCAGCCTAGGGACAGGGGGCTACAACACTGAAGCTTTCTTT. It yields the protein CASSLGTGGYNTEAFF.